This T cell receptor (beta chain) was sequenced for a study of vaccination effects on CD4 cells after COVID-19. Overall study results and limits: Marked clonal contraction was seen in infection- and vaccine-induced clones late after vaccination.

Comment on this clone: Antigen unknown.

This CDR3 comprises 15 residues. The V end lost 1 base, the J end lost 3 bases, and 12 bases lay between the germline ends. CDR1 and CDR2 (germline): SGHAT, FQNNGV. Clones were read by immunoSEQ multiplex PCR, and TCRdb kept only the in-frame ones, dropping some. Of about 65,000 clones in the sample, around 69% were seen once. Sequencing in the ViraFEST assay came after antigen-specific CD4+ T cells had been expanded with viral peptide pools, which were used to stimulate PBMC. Cultured cells yielded isolated CD4+ T cells after 10 to 11 days. Vaccinees lacked prior SARS-CoV-2 infection and tested negative for nucleocapsid antibodies. Each culture well received approximately 2 million PBMC. These cells were then cultured in IMDM with about 9.1 IU/ml IL-2 and roughly 10 ug/ml peptides. Half-medium changes using IL-2 medium occurred on days 3 and 7.

The specimen was CD4+ T cells from PBMCs cultured with HCoV-NL63 spike peptides, collected before COVID-19 vaccination. The receptor was isolated from a human donor who received a COVID-19 vaccine. This rearrangement joins TRBV11-2 to TRBJ1-2; D ambiguous. The CDR3 DNA reads as TGTGCCAGCAGCTTAGGACCGAAGCCCCACTATGGCTACACCTTC. Protein product: CASSLGPKPHYGYTF.